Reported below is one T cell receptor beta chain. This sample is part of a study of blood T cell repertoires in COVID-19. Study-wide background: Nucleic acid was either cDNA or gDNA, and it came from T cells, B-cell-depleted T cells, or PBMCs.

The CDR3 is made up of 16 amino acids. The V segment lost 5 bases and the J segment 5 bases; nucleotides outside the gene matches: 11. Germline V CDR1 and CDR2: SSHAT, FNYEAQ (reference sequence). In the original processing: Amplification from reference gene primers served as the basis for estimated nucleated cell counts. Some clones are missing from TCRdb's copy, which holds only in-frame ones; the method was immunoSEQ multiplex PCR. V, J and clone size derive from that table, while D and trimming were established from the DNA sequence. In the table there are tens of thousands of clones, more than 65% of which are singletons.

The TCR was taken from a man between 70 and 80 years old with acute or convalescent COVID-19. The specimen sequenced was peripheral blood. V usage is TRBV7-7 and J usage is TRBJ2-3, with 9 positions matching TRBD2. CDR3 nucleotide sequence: TGTGCCAGCAGCGAATGGCCAGCGGGGGGCCGAGATACGCAGTATTTT. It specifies CASSEWPAGGRDTQYF.